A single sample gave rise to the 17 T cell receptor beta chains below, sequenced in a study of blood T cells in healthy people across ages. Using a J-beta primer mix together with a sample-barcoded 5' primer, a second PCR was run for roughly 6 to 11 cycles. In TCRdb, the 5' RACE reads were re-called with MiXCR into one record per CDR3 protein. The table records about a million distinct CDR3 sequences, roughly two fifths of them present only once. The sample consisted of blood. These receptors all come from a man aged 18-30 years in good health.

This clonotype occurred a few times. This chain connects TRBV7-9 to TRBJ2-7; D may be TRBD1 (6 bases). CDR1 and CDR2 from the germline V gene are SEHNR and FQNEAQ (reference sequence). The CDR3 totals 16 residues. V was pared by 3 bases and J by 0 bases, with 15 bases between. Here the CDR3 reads CASSLLVTGPSYEQYF. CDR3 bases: TGTGCCAGCAGCTTGCTCGTGACAGGTCCCTCCTACGAGCAGTACTTC.

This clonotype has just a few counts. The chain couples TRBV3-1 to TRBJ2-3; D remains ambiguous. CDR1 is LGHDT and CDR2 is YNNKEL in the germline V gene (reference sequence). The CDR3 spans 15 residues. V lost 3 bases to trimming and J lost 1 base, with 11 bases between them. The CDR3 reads CASSQALFGTDTQYF. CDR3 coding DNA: TGTGCCAGCAGCCAGGCTTTATTTGGCACAGATACGCAGTATTTT.

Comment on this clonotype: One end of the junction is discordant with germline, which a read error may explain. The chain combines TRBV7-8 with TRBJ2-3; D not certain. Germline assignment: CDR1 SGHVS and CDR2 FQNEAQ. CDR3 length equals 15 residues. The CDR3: CVSSLVAVSTDTQYF. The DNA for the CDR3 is TGTGTCAGCAGCTTAGTGGCAGTTAGCACAGATACGCAGTATTTT.

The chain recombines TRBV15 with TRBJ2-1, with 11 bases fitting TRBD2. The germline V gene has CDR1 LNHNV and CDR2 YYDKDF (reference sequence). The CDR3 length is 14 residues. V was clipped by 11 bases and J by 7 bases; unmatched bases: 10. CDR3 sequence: CASATGTSGNEQFF. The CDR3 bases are TGTGCCTCCGCGACCGGGACTAGCGGAAATGAGCAGTTCTTC.

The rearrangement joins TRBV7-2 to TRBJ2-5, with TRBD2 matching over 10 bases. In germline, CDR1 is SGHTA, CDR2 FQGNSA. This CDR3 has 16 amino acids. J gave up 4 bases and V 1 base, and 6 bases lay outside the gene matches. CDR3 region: CASSLELAGSGETQYF. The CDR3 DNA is TGTGCCAGCAGCTTAGAACTAGCGGGGTCTGGAGAGACCCAGTACTTC.

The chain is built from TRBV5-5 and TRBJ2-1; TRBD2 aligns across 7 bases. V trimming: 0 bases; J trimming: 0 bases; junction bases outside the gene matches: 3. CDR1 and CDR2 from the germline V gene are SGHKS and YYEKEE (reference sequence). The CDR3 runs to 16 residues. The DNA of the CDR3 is TGTGCCAGCAGCTTGGATTGGGGGGGCTCCTACAATGAGCAGTTCTTC. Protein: CASSLDWGGSYNEQFF.

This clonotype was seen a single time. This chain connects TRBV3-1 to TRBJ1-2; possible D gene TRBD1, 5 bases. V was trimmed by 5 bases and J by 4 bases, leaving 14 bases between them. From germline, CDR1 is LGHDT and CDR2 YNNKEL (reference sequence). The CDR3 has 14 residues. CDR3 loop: CASSGNRLLYGYTF. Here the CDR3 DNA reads TGTGCCAGCAGCGGGAACAGGCTCCTCTATGGCTACACCTTC.

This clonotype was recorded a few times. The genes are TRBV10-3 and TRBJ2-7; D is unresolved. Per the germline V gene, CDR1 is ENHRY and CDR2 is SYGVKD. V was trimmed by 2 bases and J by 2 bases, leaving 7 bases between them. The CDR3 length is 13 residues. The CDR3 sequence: CAISEGTTYEQYF. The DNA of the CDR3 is TGTGCCATCAGTGAGGGCACTACCTACGAGCAGTACTTC.

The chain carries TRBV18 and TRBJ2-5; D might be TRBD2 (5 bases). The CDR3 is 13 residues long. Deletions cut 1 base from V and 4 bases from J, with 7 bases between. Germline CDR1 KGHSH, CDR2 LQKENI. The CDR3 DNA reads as TGTGCCAGCTCACCACTAGAGGGAGAGACCCAGTACTTC. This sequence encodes CASSPLEGETQYF.

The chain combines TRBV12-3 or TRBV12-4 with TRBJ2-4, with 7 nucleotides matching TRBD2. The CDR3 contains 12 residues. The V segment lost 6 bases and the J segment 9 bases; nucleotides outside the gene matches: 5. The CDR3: CASRGEGTIQYF. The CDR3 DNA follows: TGTGCCAGCAGGGGGGAGGGAACCATTCAGTACTTC.

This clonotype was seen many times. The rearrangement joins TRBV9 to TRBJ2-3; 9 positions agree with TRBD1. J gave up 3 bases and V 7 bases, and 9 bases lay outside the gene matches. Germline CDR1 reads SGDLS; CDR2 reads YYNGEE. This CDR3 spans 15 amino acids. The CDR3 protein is CASGDRGSVTDTQYF. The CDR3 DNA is TGTGCCAGCGGCGACAGGGGGTCGGTAACAGATACGCAGTATTTT.

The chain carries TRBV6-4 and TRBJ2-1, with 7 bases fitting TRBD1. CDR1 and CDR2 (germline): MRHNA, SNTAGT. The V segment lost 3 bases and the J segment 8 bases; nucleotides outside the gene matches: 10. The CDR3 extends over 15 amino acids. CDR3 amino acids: CASSERGGRYDEQFF. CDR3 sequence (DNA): TGTGCCAGCAGTGAAAGAGGGGGCCGGTACGATGAGCAGTTCTTC.

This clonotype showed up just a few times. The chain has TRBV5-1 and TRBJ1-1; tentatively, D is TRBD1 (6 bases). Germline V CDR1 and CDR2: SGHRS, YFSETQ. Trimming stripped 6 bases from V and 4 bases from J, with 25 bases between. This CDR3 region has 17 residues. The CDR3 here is CASTPPGRGIRTTEAFF. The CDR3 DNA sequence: TGCGCCAGCACCCCACCCGGCAGGGGAATAAGAACCACTGAAGCTTTCTTT.

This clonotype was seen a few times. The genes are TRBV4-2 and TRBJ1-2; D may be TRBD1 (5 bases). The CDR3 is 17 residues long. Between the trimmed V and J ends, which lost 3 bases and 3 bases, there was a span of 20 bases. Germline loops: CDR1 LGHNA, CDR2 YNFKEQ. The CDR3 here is CASSHPVSRGADYGYTF. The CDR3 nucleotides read TGTGCCAGCAGCCATCCGGTGTCAAGGGGTGCTGACTATGGCTACACCTTC.

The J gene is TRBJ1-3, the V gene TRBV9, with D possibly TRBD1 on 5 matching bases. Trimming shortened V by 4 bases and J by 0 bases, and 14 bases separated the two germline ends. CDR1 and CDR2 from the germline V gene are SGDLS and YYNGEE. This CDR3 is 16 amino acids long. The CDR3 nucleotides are TGTGCCAGCAGCCTTGCGGGGCTAAGCTCTGGAAACACCATATATTTT. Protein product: CASSLAGLSSGNTIYF.

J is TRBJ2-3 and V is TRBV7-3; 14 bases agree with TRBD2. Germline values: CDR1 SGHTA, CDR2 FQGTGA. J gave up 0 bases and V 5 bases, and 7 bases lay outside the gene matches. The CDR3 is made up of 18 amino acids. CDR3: CASSLTSGGETSTDTQYF. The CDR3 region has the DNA TGTGCCAGCAGCCTGACTAGCGGGGGGGAAACTAGCACAGATACGCAGTATTTT.

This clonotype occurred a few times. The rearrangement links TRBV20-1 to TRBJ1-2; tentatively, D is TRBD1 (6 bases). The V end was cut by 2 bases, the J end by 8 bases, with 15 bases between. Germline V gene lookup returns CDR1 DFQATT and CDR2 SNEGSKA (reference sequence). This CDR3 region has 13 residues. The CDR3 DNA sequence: TGCAGTGCTAGATGGAGGGGGGCCGGGGGCTACACCTTC. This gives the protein CSARWRGAGGYTF.